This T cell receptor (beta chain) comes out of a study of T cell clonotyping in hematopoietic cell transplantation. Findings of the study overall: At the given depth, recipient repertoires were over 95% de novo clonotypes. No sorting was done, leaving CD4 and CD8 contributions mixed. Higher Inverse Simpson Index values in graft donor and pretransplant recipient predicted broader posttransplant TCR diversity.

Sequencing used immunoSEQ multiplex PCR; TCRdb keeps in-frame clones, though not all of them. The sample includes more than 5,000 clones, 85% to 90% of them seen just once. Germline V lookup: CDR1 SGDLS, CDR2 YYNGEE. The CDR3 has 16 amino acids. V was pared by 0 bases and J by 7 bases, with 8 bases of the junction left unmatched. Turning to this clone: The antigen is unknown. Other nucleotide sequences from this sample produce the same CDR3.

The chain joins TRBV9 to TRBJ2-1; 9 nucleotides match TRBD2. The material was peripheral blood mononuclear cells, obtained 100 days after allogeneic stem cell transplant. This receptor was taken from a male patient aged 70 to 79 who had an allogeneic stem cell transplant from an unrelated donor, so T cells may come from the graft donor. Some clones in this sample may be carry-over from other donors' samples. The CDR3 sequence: CASSVVGGRAGNEQFF. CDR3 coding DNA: TGTGCCAGCAGCGTAGTTGGCGGGAGGGCAGGGAATGAGCAGTTCTTC. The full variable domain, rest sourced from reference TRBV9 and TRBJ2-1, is DSGVTQTPKHLITATGQRVTLRCSPRSGDLSVYWYQQSLDQGLQFLIQYYNGEERAKGNILERFSAQQFPDLHSELNLSSLELGDSALYFCASSVVGGRAGNEQFFGPGTRLTVL.